The sequence of this T cell receptor (beta chain) was determined in a study of cytomegalovirus exposure and HLA in healthy donors. With 5 bases clipped from V and 9 bases from J, the junction kept 9 bases outside the gene matches. This CDR3 region has 13 residues. Looked up from germline, CDR1 is SGDLS and CDR2 is YYNGEE. 13 Jbeta primers and 60 Vbeta primers were used for the PCR. TCRdb keeps only in-frame clones here, not all; method: immunoSEQ multiplex PCR. The sample records more than 200,000 clones, 65% to 80% being singletons. The sequence was obtained from a girl aged 2 to 9 in good health and CMV-seronegative. Specimen: PBMCs. This rearrangement joins TRBV9 to TRBJ2-5; 8 nucleotides match TRBD2. The CDR3 DNA reads TGTGCCAGCAGTGGGGGACTAGGGGGGCCCCAGTACTTC. Protein sequence: CASSGGLGGPQYF.